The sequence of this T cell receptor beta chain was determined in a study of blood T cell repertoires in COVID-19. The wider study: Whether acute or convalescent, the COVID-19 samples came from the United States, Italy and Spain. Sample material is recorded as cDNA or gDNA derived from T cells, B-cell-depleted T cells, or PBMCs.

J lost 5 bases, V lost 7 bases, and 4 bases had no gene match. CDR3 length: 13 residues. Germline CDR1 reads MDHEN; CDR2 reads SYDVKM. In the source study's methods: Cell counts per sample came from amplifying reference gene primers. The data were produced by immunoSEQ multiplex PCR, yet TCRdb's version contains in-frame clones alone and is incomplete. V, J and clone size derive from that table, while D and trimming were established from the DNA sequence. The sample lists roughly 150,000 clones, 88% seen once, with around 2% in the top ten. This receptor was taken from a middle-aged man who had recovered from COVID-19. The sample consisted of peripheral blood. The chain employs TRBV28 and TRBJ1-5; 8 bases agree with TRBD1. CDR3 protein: CASKTGADQPQHF. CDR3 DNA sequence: TGTGCCAGCAAGACAGGGGCGGATCAGCCCCAGCATTTT.